The rows below give T cell receptor beta chains drawn from one sample of a study of identical twins. TCRdb re-analysed the 5' RACE reads in MiXCR, keeping a single row per CDR3 protein. Here the sample spans approximately 690,000 distinct CDR3 sequences, 6.1% being singletons. The sample comprised naive T cells sorted from blood. The receptors come from a man younger than 35 in good health. The CDR3 runs from the conserved cysteine through the conserved F or W. A D gene is named only where the DNA matches it firmly. Not every row has a clone size; where given, it reads once, few, many or a size class.

d_gene	v_gene	abundance	j_gene	CDR3aa	CDR3nt
.	TRBV2	many	TRBJ2-3	CATTPSDTQYF	TGTGCCACCACTCCGTCGGATACGCAGTATTTT
.	TRBV5-6	many	TRBJ2-7	CASSLARRSYEQYF	TGTGCCAGCAGCTTGGCACGGAGGTCCTACGAGCAGTACTTC
.	TRBV12-3/TRBV12-4	few	TRBJ2-1	CASSLSVGTRKQFF	TGTGCCAGCAGTTTATCGGTGGGTACAAGGAAGCAGTTCTTC
TRBD1	TRBV24-1	.	TRBJ2-2	CATSDPGTGSGELFF	TGTGCCACCAGTGACCCAGGGACAGGGTCCGGGGAGCTGTTTTTT
.	TRBV27	few	TRBJ2-6	CASSFVWPSGANVLTF	TGTGCCAGCAGTTTTGTATGGCCCTCTGGGGCCAACGTCCTGACTTTC
.	TRBV28	few	TRBJ1-3	CASSLFRVTGNTIYF	TGTGCCAGCAGCCTTTTCAGGGTTACTGGAAACACCATATATTTT
TRBD2	TRBV5-1	few	TRBJ2-7	CASGPTSGGEQYF	TGCGCCAGCGGCCCGACTAGCGGGGGCGAGCAGTACTTC
.	TRBV20-1	many	TRBJ2-5	CSARDDGQPQETQYF	TGCAGTGCTAGAGATGATGGACAGCCCCAAGAGACCCAGTACTTC
.	TRBV5-1	.	TRBJ2-1	CASSLWGETYNEQFF	TGCGCCAGCAGCTTGTGGGGGGAAACCTACAATGAGCAGTTCTTC
.	TRBV7-8	.	TRBJ1-4	CASSGWGDEKLFF	TGTGCCAGCAGTGGGTGGGGCGATGAAAAACTGTTTTTT
TRBD2	TRBV7-9	few	TRBJ2-2	CASPGLADINTGELFF	TGTGCCAGCCCGGGACTAGCGGATATTAACACCGGGGAGCTGTTTTTT
.	TRBV12-3/TRBV12-4	many	TRBJ2-2	CASSFRTPNTGELFF	TGTGCCAGCAGTTTTAGGACACCTAACACCGGGGAGCTGTTTTTT
.	TRBV29-1	few	TRBJ1-2	CSVEWQSYGYTF	TGCAGCGTTGAATGGCAGTCCTATGGCTACACCTTC
.	TRBV7-9	few	TRBJ2-3	CASSSRVRVTTDTQYF	TGTGCCAGCAGCTCGAGGGTCAGGGTTACTACAGATACGCAGTATTTT
.	TRBV5-5	few	TRBJ2-7	CASSASGGRDTYEQYF	TGTGCCAGCAGCGCCTCGGGGGGTAGGGACACCTACGAGCAGTACTTC
.	TRBV20-1	.	TRBJ2-1	CSASGDLTFGVRVNEQFF	TGCAGTGCTAGTGGGGACCTTACTTTCGGAGTGCGCGTCAATGAGCAGTTCTTC
.	TRBV12-3/TRBV12-4	.	TRBJ2-2	CASSAPLTNTGELFF	TGTGCCAGCAGTGCCCCACTGACTAACACCGGGGAGCTGTTTTTT
TRBD2	TRBV7-9	.	TRBJ2-3	CASKAGVPGTDTQYF	TGTGCCAGCAAAGCGGGAGTCCCCGGCACAGATACGCAGTATTTT
TRBD2	TRBV5-1	many	TRBJ2-3	CASSSGLAGDTQYF	TGCGCCAGCAGCTCGGGACTAGCGGGAGATACGCAGTATTTT
TRBD2	TRBV29-1	many	TRBJ2-5	CSVAEGLVGETQYF	TGCAGCGTTGCCGAGGGACTAGTTGGAGAGACCCAGTACTTC
.	TRBV20-1	few	TRBJ2-6	CSARRTLGANVLTF	TGCAGTGCTAGAAGGACGTTAGGGGCCAACGTCCTGACTTTC
TRBD2	TRBV10-1	many	TRBJ2-5	CASSETSGRYQETQYF	TGCGCCAGCAGTGAGACTAGCGGGAGGTACCAAGAGACCCAGTACTTC
.	TRBV5-1	.	TRBJ2-6	CASSPGHVGKGSGANVLTF	TGCGCCAGCAGCCCCGGACATGTCGGTAAAGGCTCTGGGGCCAACGTCCTGACTTTC
TRBD1	TRBV18	few	TRBJ2-5	CASSPPVGTGGQETQYF	TGTGCCAGCTCACCACCGGTCGGGACAGGGGGGCAAGAGACCCAGTACTTC
.	TRBV11-2	.	TRBJ1-6	CASSHPTDNSPLHF	TGTGCCAGCAGCCACCCGACGGACAATTCACCCCTCCACTTT
TRBD2	TRBV29-1	many	TRBJ2-1	CSVYSGTSGYNEQFF	TGCAGCGTGTATTCCGGGACTAGCGGCTACAATGAGCAGTTCTTC
.	TRBV7-9	few	TRBJ2-3	CASSPQGPPQYF	TGTGCCAGCAGCCCCCAGGGACCGCCGCAGTATTTT
.	TRBV18	few	TRBJ2-5	CASSPLAQRNQETQYF	TGTGCCAGCTCACCACTAGCACAGAGAAACCAAGAGACCCAGTACTTC
TRBD2	TRBV20-1	many	TRBJ2-1	CSARRTRSYNEQFF	TGCAGTGCTAGAAGGACTAGATCCTACAATGAGCAGTTCTTC
TRBD2	TRBV20-1	many	TRBJ2-1	CSARTSSEPTNEQFF	TGCAGTGCGAGGACTAGCAGTGAACCAACCAATGAGCAGTTCTTC
TRBD1	TRBV5-1	many	TRBJ1-1	CASASDRGTEAFF	TGCGCCAGTGCTTCGGACAGGGGCACTGAAGCTTTCTTT